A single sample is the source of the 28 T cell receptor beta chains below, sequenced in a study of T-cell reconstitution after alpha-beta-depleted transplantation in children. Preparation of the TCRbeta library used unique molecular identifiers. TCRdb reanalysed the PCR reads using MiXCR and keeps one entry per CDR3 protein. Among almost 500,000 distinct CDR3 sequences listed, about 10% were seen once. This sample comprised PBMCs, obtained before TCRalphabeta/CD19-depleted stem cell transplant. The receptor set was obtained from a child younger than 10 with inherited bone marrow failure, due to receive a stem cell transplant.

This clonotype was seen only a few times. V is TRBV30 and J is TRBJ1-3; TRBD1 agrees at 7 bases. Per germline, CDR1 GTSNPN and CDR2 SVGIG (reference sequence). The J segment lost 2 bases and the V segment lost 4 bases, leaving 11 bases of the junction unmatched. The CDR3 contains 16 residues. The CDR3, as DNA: TGTGCCTGGAACCGTCGGACAGGAGAGACTGGAAACACCATATATTTT. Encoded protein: CAWNRRTGETGNTIYF.

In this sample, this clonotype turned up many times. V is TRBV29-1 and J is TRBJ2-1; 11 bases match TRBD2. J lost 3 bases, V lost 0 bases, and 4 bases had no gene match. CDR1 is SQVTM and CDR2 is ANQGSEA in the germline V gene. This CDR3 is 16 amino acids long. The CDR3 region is CSVEDQLAGVYNEQFF. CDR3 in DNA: TGCAGCGTTGAAGATCAACTAGCGGGAGTCTACAATGAGCAGTTCTTC.

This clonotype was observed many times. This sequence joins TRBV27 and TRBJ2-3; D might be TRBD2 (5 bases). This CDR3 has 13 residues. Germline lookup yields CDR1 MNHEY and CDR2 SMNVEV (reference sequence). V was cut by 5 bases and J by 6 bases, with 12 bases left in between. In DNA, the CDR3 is TGTGCCAGCAGTACGGCCTGGGAGGATACGCAGTATTTT. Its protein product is CASSTAWEDTQYF.

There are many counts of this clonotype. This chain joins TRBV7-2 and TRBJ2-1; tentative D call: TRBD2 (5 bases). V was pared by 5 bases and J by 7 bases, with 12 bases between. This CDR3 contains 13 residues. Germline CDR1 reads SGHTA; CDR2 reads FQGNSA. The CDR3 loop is CASSVTNTNEQFF. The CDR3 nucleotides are TGTGCCAGCAGCGTGACTAACACGAATGAGCAGTTCTTC.

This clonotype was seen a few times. The CDR3 spells CASSQEWRGTDTQYF. The CDR3 nucleotides are TGTGCCAGCAGCCAAGAGTGGAGGGGCACAGATACGCAGTATTTT. V is TRBV4-2 and J is TRBJ2-3, with D perhaps TRBD2 (6 bases). V lost 0 bases to trimming and J lost 1 base, with 8 bases between them. Germline V CDR1 and CDR2: LGHNA, YNFKEQ. This CDR3 has 15 residues.

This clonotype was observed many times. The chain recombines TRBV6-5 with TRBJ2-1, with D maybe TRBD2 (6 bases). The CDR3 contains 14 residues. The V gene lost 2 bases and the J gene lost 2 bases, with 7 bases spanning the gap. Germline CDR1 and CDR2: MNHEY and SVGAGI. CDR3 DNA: TGTGCCAGCAGTTACAGGAGGGCCTACAATGAGCAGTTCTTC. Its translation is CASSYRRAYNEQFF.

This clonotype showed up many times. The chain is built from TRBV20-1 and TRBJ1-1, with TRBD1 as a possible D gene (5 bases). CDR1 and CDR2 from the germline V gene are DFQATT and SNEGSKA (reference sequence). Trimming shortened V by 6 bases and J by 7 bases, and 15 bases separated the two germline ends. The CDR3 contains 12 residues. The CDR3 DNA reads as TGCAGTGCCCCATGGGACGGCTATGAAGCTTTCTTT. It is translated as CSAPWDGYEAFF.

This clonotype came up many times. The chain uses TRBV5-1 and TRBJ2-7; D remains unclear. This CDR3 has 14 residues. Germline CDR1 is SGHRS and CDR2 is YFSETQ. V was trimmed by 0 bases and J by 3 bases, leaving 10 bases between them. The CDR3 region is CASSLGAGGYEQYF. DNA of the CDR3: TGCGCCAGCAGCTTGGGCGCAGGCGGCTACGAGCAGTACTTC.

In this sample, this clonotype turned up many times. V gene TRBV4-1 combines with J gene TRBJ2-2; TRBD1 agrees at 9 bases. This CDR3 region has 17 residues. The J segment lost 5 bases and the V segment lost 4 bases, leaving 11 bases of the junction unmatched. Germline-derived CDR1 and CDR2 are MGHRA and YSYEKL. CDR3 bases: TGCGCCAGCAGCCCCACCGTCCCGGGACAGGGAACCGGGGAGCTGTTTTTT. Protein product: CASSPTVPGQGTGELFF.

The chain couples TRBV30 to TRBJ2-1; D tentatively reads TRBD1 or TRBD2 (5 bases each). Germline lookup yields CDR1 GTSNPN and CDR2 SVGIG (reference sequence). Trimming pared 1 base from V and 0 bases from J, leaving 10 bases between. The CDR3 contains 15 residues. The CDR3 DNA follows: TGTGCCTGGAGTGCCGGGACGGACTCCTACAATGAGCAGTTCTTC. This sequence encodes CAWSAGTDSYNEQFF.

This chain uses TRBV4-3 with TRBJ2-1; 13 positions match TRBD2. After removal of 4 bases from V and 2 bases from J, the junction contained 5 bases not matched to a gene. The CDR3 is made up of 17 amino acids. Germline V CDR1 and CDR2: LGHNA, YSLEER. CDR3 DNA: TGCGCCAGCAGCCCTGGGACTAGCGGGGCAGCCTACAATGAGCAGTTCTTC. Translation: CASSPGTSGAAYNEQFF.

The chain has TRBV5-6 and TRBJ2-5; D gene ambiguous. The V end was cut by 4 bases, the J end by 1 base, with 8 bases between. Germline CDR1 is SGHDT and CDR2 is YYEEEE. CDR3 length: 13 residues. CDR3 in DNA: TGTGCCAGCAGCGCCGGTCCCCAAGAGACCCAGTACTTC. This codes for CASSAGPQETQYF. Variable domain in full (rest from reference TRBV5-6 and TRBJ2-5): DAGVTQSPTHLIKTRGQQVTLRCSPKSGHDTVSWYQQALGQGPQFIFQYYEEEERQRGNFPDRFSGHQFPNYSSELNVNALLLGDSALYLCASSAGPQETQYFGPGTRLLVL.

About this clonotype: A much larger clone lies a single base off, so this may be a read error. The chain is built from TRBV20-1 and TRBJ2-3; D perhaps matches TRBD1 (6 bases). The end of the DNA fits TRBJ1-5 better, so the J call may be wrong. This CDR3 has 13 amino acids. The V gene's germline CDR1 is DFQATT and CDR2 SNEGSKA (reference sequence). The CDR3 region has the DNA TGCAGTGCTCGACGGGACACCACAGATACGCAGCATTTT. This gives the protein CSARRDTTDTQHF.

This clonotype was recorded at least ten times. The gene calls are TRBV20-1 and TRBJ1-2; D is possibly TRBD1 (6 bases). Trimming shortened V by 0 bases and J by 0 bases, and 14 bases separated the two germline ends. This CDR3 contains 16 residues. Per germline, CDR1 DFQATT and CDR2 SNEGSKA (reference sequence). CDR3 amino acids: CSARDRGQTANYGYTF. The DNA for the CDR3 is TGCAGTGCTAGAGATCGTGGACAGACCGCTAACTATGGCTACACCTTC.

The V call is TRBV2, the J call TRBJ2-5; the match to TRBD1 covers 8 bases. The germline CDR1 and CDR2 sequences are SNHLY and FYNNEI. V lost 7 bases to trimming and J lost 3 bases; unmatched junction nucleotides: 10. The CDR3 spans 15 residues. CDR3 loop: CASTPGTGEEETQYF. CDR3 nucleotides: TGTGCCAGCACCCCCGGGACAGGCGAAGAAGAGACCCAGTACTTC.

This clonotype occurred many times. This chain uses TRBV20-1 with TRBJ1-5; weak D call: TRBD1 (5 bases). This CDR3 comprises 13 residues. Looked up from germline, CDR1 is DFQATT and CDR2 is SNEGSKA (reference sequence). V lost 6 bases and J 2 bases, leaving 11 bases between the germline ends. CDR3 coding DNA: TGCAGTGCGATCCGGGACGGCAATCAGCCCCAGCATTTT. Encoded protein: CSAIRDGNQPQHF.

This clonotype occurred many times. DNA of the CDR3: TGTGCCAGCAGCGTAGGCGGGGAGGGACAGCCCCAGCATTTT. Translating it yields CASSVGGEGQPQHF. The chain employs TRBV9 and TRBJ1-5; no reliable D call. Trimming removed 0 bases from V and 7 bases from J, with 11 bases in between. The CDR3 runs to 14 residues. Germline V gene data show CDR1 as SGDLS and CDR2 as YYNGEE.

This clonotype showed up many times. This CDR3 is CASTVGISTDTQYF. The CDR3 DNA is TGTGCCAGCACGGTGGGCATTAGCACAGATACGCAGTATTTT. The chain has TRBV28 and TRBJ2-3; no definite D call. The V end was cut by 7 bases, the J end by 0 bases, with 11 bases between. The germline V gene encodes CDR1 MDHEN and CDR2 SYDVKM. This CDR3 contains 14 residues.

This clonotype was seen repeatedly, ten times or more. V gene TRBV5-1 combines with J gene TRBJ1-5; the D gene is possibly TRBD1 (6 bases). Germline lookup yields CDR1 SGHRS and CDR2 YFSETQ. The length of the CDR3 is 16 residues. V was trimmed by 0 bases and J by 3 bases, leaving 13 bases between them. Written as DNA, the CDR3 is TGCGCCAGCAGCTTGGGGATCCAGGGGTACAATCAGCCCCAGCATTTT. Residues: CASSLGIQGYNQPQHF.

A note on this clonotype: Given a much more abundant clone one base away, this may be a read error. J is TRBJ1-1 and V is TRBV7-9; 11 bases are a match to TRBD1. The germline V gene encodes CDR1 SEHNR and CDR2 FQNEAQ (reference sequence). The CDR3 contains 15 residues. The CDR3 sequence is CASSRTGGKNTDAFF. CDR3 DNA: TGTGCCAGCAGCCGGACAGGGGGCAAGAACACTGACGCTTTCTTT.

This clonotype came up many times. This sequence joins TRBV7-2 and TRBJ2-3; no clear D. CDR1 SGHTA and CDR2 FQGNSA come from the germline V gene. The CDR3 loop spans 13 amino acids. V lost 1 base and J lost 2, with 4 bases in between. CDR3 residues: CASSLGYTDTQYF. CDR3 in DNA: TGTGCCAGCAGCTTAGGGTACACAGATACGCAGTATTTT.

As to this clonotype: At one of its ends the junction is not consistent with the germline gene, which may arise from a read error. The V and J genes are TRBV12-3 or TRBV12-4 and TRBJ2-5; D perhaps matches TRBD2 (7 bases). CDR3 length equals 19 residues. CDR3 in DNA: TGTGCCATCAGTTTTGCCCCCGGGGGGCTCACCCCTCCACAAGAGACCCAGTACTTC. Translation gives CAISFAPGGLTPPQETQYF.

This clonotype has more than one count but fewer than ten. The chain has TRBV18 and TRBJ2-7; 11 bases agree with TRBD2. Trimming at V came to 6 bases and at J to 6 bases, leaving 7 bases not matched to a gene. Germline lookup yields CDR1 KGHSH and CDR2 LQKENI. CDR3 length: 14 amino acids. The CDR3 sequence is CASSDTSGSGEQYF. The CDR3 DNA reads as TGTGCCAGCTCGGACACTAGCGGGAGCGGCGAGCAGTACTTC.

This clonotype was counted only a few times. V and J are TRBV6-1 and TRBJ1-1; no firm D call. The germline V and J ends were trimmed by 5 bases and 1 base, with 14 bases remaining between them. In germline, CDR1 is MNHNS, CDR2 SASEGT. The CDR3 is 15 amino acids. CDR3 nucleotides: TGTGCCAGCAGTACCCGTCCGGTACAGAACACTGAAGCTTTCTTT. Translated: CASSTRPVQNTEAFF.

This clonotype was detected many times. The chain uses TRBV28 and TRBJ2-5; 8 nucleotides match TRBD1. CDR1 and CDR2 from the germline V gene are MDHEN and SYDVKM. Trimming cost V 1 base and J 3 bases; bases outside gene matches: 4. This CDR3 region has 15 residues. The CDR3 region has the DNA TGTGCCAGCAGTTTATTCCGGACAGGGAAAGAGACCCAGTACTTC. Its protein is CASSLFRTGKETQYF.

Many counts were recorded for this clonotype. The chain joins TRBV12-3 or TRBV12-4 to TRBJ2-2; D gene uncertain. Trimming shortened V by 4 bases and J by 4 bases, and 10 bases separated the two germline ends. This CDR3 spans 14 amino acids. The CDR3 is CASSSGRATGELFF. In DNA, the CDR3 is TGTGCCAGCAGTTCCGGACGGGCCACCGGGGAGCTGTTTTTT.

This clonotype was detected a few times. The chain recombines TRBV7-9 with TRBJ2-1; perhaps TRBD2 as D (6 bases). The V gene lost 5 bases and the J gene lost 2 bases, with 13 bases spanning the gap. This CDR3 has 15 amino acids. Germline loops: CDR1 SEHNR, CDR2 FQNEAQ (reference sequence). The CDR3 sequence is CASSGPGRTYNEQFF. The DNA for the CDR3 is TGTGCCAGCAGCGGCCCGGGGAGGACCTACAATGAGCAGTTCTTC.

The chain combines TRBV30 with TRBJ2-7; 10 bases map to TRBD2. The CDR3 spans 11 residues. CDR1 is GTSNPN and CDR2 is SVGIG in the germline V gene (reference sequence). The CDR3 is CATSGAYEQYF. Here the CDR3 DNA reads TGTGCTACTAGCGGGGCCTACGAGCAGTACTTC.